These 5 T cell receptor beta chains were all obtained from the same sample, sequenced in a study of CXCR3-negative and CXCR3-positive naive CD8 T cells. Antigens for these TCRs are unknown. The libraries of TRB cDNA were constructed through 5' RACE using UMI labels. TCRdb re-called the 5' RACE reads and shows each CDR3 protein once, DNA omitted. The sample's table shows under 150,000 distinct CDR3 sequences. General study points: CXCR3-positive naive cells had more hydrophobic TRB CDR3s than CXCR3-negative naive cells.

Sequencing was performed on naive CXCR3+ CD8+ T cells from blood. The subset denotes: CD45RO-CCR7+CD27+CD95- naive CD8+ T cells expressing CXCR3 (TNR3+). These receptors were taken from a human donor in good health. Some clones in this sample may be carry-over from other donors' samples.

The chain has TRBV12-3 or TRBV12-4 and TRBJ2-1; the TCRdb D gene call, TRBD2, has no DNA to confirm it. The CDR3 is made up of 14 amino acids. CDR3 loop: CASSLDGGVNEQFF.

V gene TRBV5-1 combines with J gene TRBJ2-7. The germline CDR1 and CDR2 sequences are SGHRS and YFSETQ. The CDR3 runs to 12 residues. CDR3 sequence reads: CASSLGVGEQYF.

The rearrangement uses TRBV29-1 and TRBJ2-7; absent DNA, TCRdb's TRBD1 call cannot be checked. Looked up from germline, CDR1 is SQVTM and CDR2 is ANQGSEA. This CDR3 region has 13 residues. CDR3 protein: CSVGTASSYEQYF.

The chain combines TRBV7-2 with TRBJ2-1. The germline gives CDR1 SGHTA, CDR2 FQGNSA. The CDR3 length is 18 residues. CDR3 protein: CASSPGRNLAAAYNEQFF.

The rearrangement uses TRBV7-9 and TRBJ2-7; TCRdb indicates TRBD2, and absent DNA this call remains unverified. CDR1 is SEHNR, CDR2 FQNEAQ, per germline (reference sequence). CDR3 length: 17 residues. The CDR3 loop is CASSHPGGLAFSYEQYF.